This T cell receptor beta chain derives from a study of blood T cell repertoires in COVID-19. On the study more broadly: Some COVID-19 samples were acute and others convalescent; all came from the United States, Italy and Spain. T cells, B-cell-depleted T cells, or PBMCs supplied cDNA or gDNA.

This clone showed up just once. Original processing methods: Quantification of nucleated cells was approximated via reference gene primer amplification. TCRdb keeps only in-frame clones here, not all; method: immunoSEQ multiplex PCR. V and J calls and clone size follow that table, whereas D and trimming were derived from the DNA. The data hold 200,000 or so clones, with roughly 81% observed a single time. The germline CDR1 and CDR2 sequences are SGHRS and YFSETQ. The CDR3 length is 13 residues. V gave up 6 bases and J gave up 0 bases, with 9 bases separating them. Sample: peripheral blood. This sequence originates from a woman in her sixties or seventies with active or convalescent COVID-19. This rearrangement joins TRBV5-1 to TRBJ1-1; D remains ambiguous. Here the CDR3 DNA reads TGCGCCAGCACCCGCGGGTTGAACACTGAAGCTTTCTTT. Protein product: CASTRGLNTEAFF.